This TCR beta chain was sequenced during a study of CD4 T cells in relation to SARS-CoV-2 and coronaviruses. The overall study: No peptide or an HIV-1 Nef peptide pool served as negative control.

A note on this clone: Its antigen is undetermined.

CD4+ T cells from unexposed donors were obtained before the COVID-19 pandemic (2011-2018). The cells were cultured for under 13 days before CD4+ T cells were isolated. Germline CDR1 LNHDA, CDR2 SQIVND (reference sequence). V dropped 10 bases and J dropped 6 bases, with 15 bases sitting between them. There are 13 residues in the CDR3. The table came from immunoSEQ multiplex PCR; TCRdb's copy has only in-frame clones and leaves some out. The sample holds some 15,000 clones, 75% to 85% seen once. The sequence derives from a human donor in good health. Sequencing was done on a sample of CD4+ T cells from PBMCs, cultured in vitro. The chain carries TRBV19 and TRBJ1-4; D is possibly TRBD1 (6 bases). CDR3 in DNA: TGTGCCACCGCCCCGGGGGCGCATGAAAAACTGTTTTTT. Protein sequence: CATAPGAHEKLFF.